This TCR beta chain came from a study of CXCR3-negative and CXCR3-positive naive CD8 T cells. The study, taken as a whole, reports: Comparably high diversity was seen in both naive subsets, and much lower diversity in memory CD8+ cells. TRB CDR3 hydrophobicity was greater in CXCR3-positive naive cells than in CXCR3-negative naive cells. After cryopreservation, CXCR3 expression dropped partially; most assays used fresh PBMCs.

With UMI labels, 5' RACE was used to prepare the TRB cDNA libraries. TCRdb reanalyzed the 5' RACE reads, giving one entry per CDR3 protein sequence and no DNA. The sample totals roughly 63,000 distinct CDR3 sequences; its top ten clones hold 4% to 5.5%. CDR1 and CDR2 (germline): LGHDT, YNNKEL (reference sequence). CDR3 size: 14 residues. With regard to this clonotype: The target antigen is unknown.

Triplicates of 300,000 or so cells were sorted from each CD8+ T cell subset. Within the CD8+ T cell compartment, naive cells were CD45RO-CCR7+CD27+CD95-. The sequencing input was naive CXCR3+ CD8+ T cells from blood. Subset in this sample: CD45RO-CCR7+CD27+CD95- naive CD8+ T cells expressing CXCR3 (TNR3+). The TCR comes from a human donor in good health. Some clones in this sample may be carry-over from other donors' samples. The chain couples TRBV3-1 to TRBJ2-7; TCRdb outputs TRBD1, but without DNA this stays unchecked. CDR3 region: CASSQGTGNYEQYF.